A selection of T cell receptor beta chains follows, all from one sample in a study of identical twins. Each CDR3 protein is one row after TCRdb ran MiXCR on the 5' RACE reads. The sample consists of around 490,000 distinct CDR3 sequences, 13% to 15% of them appearing once. Separately, the same data were catalogued under a study of yellow fever vaccine responses in identical twins.

What was sequenced was CD4+ T cells sorted from blood. Receptor source: a woman between 18 and 29 years old in good health. Each CDR3 is given with its conserved first and last residue. Each record gives: clone size, J gene, V gene, D gene, CDR3 DNA, CDR3 protein. A D gene is named only where the DNA matches it firmly. Rows may omit the clone size; those that give it use once, few, many or a size class.

>many|TRBJ2-1|TRBV3-1|NA
TGTGCCAGCAGCCAAGTGGGAGAGCAGTTCTTC
CASSQVGEQFF
>NA|TRBJ1-1|TRBV5-1|NA
TGCGCCAGCAGCTTGGTGGCAGGGTACATCAACACTGAAGCTTTCTTT
CASSLVAGYINTEAFF
>NA|TRBJ1-2|TRBV20-1|NA
TGCAGTGCCGTCGACTCGTTCGGGGGCTACACCTTC
CSAVDSFGGYTF
>few|TRBJ2-1|TRBV10-3|TRBD2
TGTGCCAGCACACCGACTAGCGGGGGTAGCGGTGAGCAGTTCTTC
CASTPTSGGSGEQFF
>NA|TRBJ2-5|TRBV5-1|TRBD2
TGCGCCAGCAGCTCACGTCTGACTAGCGGGGGGGCAATGTTAGAGACCCAGTACTTC
CASSSRLTSGGAMLETQYF
>NA|TRBJ2-1|TRBV27|NA
TGTGCCAGCAGTGAGGACCGAACGGCCTACAATGAGCAGTTCTTC
CASSEDRTAYNEQFF
>few|TRBJ2-1|TRBV2|TRBD2
TGTGCCACCACTGATGAAGGGACTAGTGGTAATGAGCAGTTCTTC
CATTDEGTSGNEQFF
>many|TRBJ2-2|TRBV5-1|TRBD2
TGCGCCAGCAGCTCCACTAGCGGCAACACCGGGGAGCTGTTTTTT
CASSSTSGNTGELFF
>NA|TRBJ2-1|TRBV7-6|TRBD2
TGTGCCAGCAGCTTAGCGGTCGGACTAGGCAATGAGCAGTTCTTC
CASSLAVGLGNEQFF
>few|TRBJ2-5|TRBV10-2|NA
TGCGCCAGCAGAGATGGAACTCAAGAGACCCAGTACTTC
CASRDGTQETQYF
>NA|TRBJ2-3|TRBV5-1|NA
TGCGCCAGCAGCTTTCCCGGCGCAGATACGCAGTATTTT
CASSFPGADTQYF
>NA|TRBJ1-4|TRBV4-1|NA
TGCGCCAGCAGCCCGCAGATACCCATGGGGCCGCGCGAAAAACTGTTTTTT
CASSPQIPMGPREKLFF
>few|TRBJ2-1|TRBV12-3/TRBV12-4|TRBD2
TGTGCCAGCAGCTCCCAGGGGACTAGCGGGACCAGTGAGCAGTTCTTC
CASSSQGTSGTSEQFF
>few|TRBJ1-6|TRBV7-3|NA
TGTGCCAGCAGCTTAATGGGCGGCGTTAATTCACCCCTCCACTTT
CASSLMGGVNSPLHF
>NA|TRBJ2-2|TRBV29-1|NA
TGCAGCGTTGAAAGGTACACCGGGGAGCTGTTTTTT
CSVERYTGELFF
>NA|TRBJ2-2|TRBV3-1|TRBD2
TGTGCCAGCACCCGACTAGCGGGGGACACCGGGGAGCTGTTTTTT
CASTRLAGDTGELFF
>many|TRBJ2-5|TRBV20-1|NA
TGCAGTGCTAGGGTCGGAGAGACCCAGTACTTC
CSARVGETQYF
>NA|TRBJ1-1|TRBV3-1|TRBD1
TGTGCCAGCAGCCAACCTCGGGGGCGACAGGGAGCTTTCTTT
CASSQPRGRQGAFF
>few|TRBJ2-1|TRBV2|TRBD2
TGTGCCAGCAGCCGGCGATTAGGACTAGCGGGGAACAATGAGCAGTTCTTC
CASSRRLGLAGNNEQFF
>few|TRBJ1-2|TRBV10-3|TRBD1
TGTGCCATCAGTCTACAGGGGGTTGGCTACACCTTC
CAISLQGVGYTF
>few|TRBJ1-2|TRBV12-3/TRBV12-4|NA
TGTGCCACCTCCGAACGGGGGCGCGAAGAGTTTGGCTACACCTTC
CATSERGREEFGYTF
>once|TRBJ2-7|TRBV18|NA
TGTGCCAGCTCACCACCCCTAAGCAGGGAAGGCTACGAGCAGTACTTC
CASSPPLSREGYEQYF
>few|TRBJ2-3|TRBV20-1|NA
TGCAGTGCTGCGACTAGTCTTTCCCCAGATACGCAGTATTTT
CSAATSLSPDTQYF
>few|TRBJ2-1|TRBV7-9|TRBD2
TGTGCCAGCAGCATTGGGACTAGTCCCTACAATGAGCAGTTCTTC
CASSIGTSPYNEQFF
>few|TRBJ2-7|TRBV6-1|NA
TGTGCCAGCAGGCCCGGGGGCACCTACGAGCAGTACTTC
CASRPGGTYEQYF
>few|TRBJ1-3|TRBV12-3/TRBV12-4|TRBD1
TGTGCCACTGCGACAGGGGGTAATGGAAACACCATATATTTT
CATATGGNGNTIYF
>many|TRBJ1-1|TRBV5-1|NA
TGCGCCAGCAGCTCGATCACAGGTTTGACTGAAGCTTTCTTT
CASSSITGLTEAFF
>NA|TRBJ2-2|TRBV20-1|NA
TGCAGTGCTAGAGGAGGGAGCCGGACCGGGGAGCTGTTTTTT
CSARGGSRTGELFF
>NA|TRBJ2-1|TRBV6-1|TRBD2
TGTGCCAGCAGAAACAGGGGGACTAGCGCCTACAATGAGCAGTTCTTC
CASRNRGTSAYNEQFF
>few|TRBJ1-1|TRBV19|NA
TGTGCCAGTAGTTCACGGGGGAGGAACACTGAAGCTTTCTTT
CASSSRGRNTEAFF
>NA|TRBJ2-5|TRBV11-2|NA
TGTGCCAGCAGCTTGACCGGGGCTACTCTTGCCCTGGGGACCCAGTACTTC
CASSLTGATLALGTQYF
>few|TRBJ2-1|TRBV18|NA
TGTGCCAGCTCGTACAACAGGGACGGTGAGCAGTTCTTC
CASSYNRDGEQFF
>NA|TRBJ2-2|TRBV7-9|NA
TGTGCCAGCAGACCAATGGGCCCCGGGGTGACCGGGGAGCTGTTTTTT
CASRPMGPGVTGELFF
>NA|TRBJ1-1|TRBV24-1|NA
TGTGCCACCAGTGAACGACTTAACACTGAAGCTTTCTTT
CATSERLNTEAFF
>NA|TRBJ2-1|TRBV29-1|TRBD1
TGCAGCGTTGTTCGGGGACAGGGTGTCCATGAGCAGTTCTTC
CSVVRGQGVHEQFF
>NA|TRBJ2-4|TRBV3-1|TRBD2
TGTGCCAGCAGCCAAGGCCTAGCGGGGGGTAAAAACATTCAGTACTTC
CASSQGLAGGKNIQYF
>NA|TRBJ1-1|TRBV5-1|TRBD1
TGCGCCAGCAGGCCTACAGGGGACACTGAAGCTTTCTTT
CASRPTGDTEAFF
>NA|TRBJ1-4|TRBV12-3/TRBV12-4|NA
TGTGCCAGCAGTTCGGGACAATCTAATGAAAAACTGTTTTTT
CASSSGQSNEKLFF
>few|TRBJ1-2|TRBV7-9|NA
TGTGCCAGCAGCGAGATACTTTATGGCTACACCTTC
CASSEILYGYTF
>NA|TRBJ2-1|TRBV3-1|NA
TGTGCCAGCAGCCAAACTGAAACTAGGGTTGAGCAGTTCTTC
CASSQTETRVEQFF
>NA|TRBJ2-1|TRBV7-9|TRBD1
TGTGCCAGCAGCTTCGGGTCCGGGACAGCAAACAATGAGCAGTTCTTC
CASSFGSGTANNEQFF
>many|TRBJ2-1|TRBV4-1|TRBD2
TGCGCCAGCAGCCAAGATCTCCCAGCGGGGGGGAACAATGAGCAGTTCTTC
CASSQDLPAGGNNEQFF
>few|TRBJ2-1|TRBV20-1|NA
TGCAGTGCCGACTACACGGGACTGGGGCAGTTCTTC
CSADYTGLGQFF
>few|TRBJ1-1|TRBV10-3|NA
TGTGCCATCAGTGAGACACAGAACACTGAAGCTTTCTTT
CAISETQNTEAFF
>NA|TRBJ2-1|TRBV24-1|TRBD2
TGTGCCACCTGCTCCTGGCCCGGCGGGAGGTACAATGAGCAGTTCTTC
CATCSWPGGRYNEQFF
>many|TRBJ2-7|TRBV5-1|TRBD2
TGCGCCAGCAGCCAGGGACTAGCGGGACCCTACGAGCAGTACTTC
CASSQGLAGPYEQYF
>few|TRBJ2-5|TRBV9|NA
TGTGCCAGCAGCGTAGCGGAGTCGGAGACCCAGTACTTC
CASSVAESETQYF
>NA|TRBJ2-1|TRBV7-3|NA
TGTGCCAGCAGCCCCCGCTATCAGGGCAATGAGAAGTTCTTC
CASSPRYQGNEKFF
>NA|TRBJ2-1|TRBV19|TRBD2
TGTGCCAGTAGGGCGGTAGCGGGAACGAATGAGCAGTTCTTC
CASRAVAGTNEQFF
>NA|TRBJ1-4|TRBV7-2|NA
TGTGCCAGCAGCTTACCTCCCGGTGGTGAAAAACTGTTTTTT
CASSLPPGGEKLFF
>NA|TRBJ2-1|TRBV28|TRBD2
TGTGCCAGCTTCTCTTCCTCACCGCGGGGGATAACCAATGAGCAGTTCTTC
CASFSSSPRGITNEQFF
>few|TRBJ2-7|TRBV4-1|TRBD2
TGCGCCAGCAGCCAAGATCGAACGCTAGCGGGGGGTTACTACGAGCAGTACTTC
CASSQDRTLAGGYYEQYF
>NA|TRBJ2-1|TRBV7-2|TRBD2
TGTGCCAGCAGCTTAATAGCGGGGGGGCCCGGTGAGCAGTTCTTC
CASSLIAGGPGEQFF